This is a list of T cell receptor beta chains from one sample in a study of shared T cell receptors in the human thymus. The assay was immunoSEQ multiplex PCR, and TCRdb's table has in-frame clones only and misses some. The table shows fewer than 700,000 clones, with roughly 88% occurring only once. These same data were also listed under a study on human thymus T cells.

Sample: thymocytes. The receptors originated from a boy in the first two years of life with a congenital heart defect. CDR3s include the opening cysteine and the closing phenylalanine or tryptophan. The order of the fields is D gene, clone size, V gene, J gene, CDR3 DNA, CDR3 protein. The D gene is left open where the match is weak. Clone sizes are given selectively: once, few, many, or a class where the clone is expanded.

d_call: NA
clone_size: NA
v_call: TRBV7-2
j_call: TRBJ2-1
cdr3_nt: TGTGCCAGCAGCCCTCCGCGTGAGGGGGCCTACAATGAGCAGTTCTTC
cdr3_aa: CASSPPREGAYNEQFF

d_call: TRBD2
clone_size: NA
v_call: TRBV5-1
j_call: TRBJ2-5
cdr3_nt: TGCGCCAGCAGCATCCGGACTAGCGGGTACCAAGAGACCCAGTACTTC
cdr3_aa: CASSIRTSGYQETQYF

d_call: TRBD2
clone_size: NA
v_call: TRBV19
j_call: TRBJ2-1
cdr3_nt: TGTGCCAGTAGTCAGGCGACTAGCGGGAATCAGTTCTTC
cdr3_aa: CASSQATSGNQFF

d_call: NA
clone_size: NA
v_call: TRBV5-8
j_call: TRBJ1-1
cdr3_nt: TGTGCCAGCAGCTTACTAACTGCTAAGGACACTGAAGCTTTCTTT
cdr3_aa: CASSLLTAKDTEAFF

d_call: NA
clone_size: NA
v_call: TRBV6-6
j_call: TRBJ1-2
cdr3_nt: TGTGCCAGCAGCGACAGGAAGGGCTATGGCTACACCTTC
cdr3_aa: CASSDRKGYGYTF

d_call: TRBD1
clone_size: NA
v_call: TRBV14
j_call: TRBJ1-4
cdr3_nt: TGTGCCAGCAGCCATATGACAGGGGCTAATGAAAAACTGTTTTTT
cdr3_aa: CASSHMTGANEKLFF

d_call: TRBD1
clone_size: NA
v_call: TRBV27
j_call: TRBJ2-7
cdr3_nt: TGTGCCAGCAGTTCAAGGACAGGGGGCCACGAGCAGTACTTC
cdr3_aa: CASSSRTGGHEQYF

d_call: NA
clone_size: NA
v_call: TRBV14
j_call: TRBJ1-2
cdr3_nt: TGTGCCAGCCCGATAGACAGGCCGCTAGGCTATGGCTACACCTTC
cdr3_aa: CASPIDRPLGYGYTF

d_call: TRBD1
clone_size: NA
v_call: TRBV5-6
j_call: TRBJ2-7
cdr3_nt: TGTGCCAGCACCAGGGGGGACAGGGGATTTTACGAGCAGTACTTC
cdr3_aa: CASTRGDRGFYEQYF

d_call: TRBD2
clone_size: NA
v_call: TRBV5-1
j_call: TRBJ2-7
cdr3_nt: TGCGCCAGCAGCCTCGAGGGAGGACTAGGTCCCTACGAGCAGTACTTC
cdr3_aa: CASSLEGGLGPYEQYF

d_call: TRBD2
clone_size: NA
v_call: TRBV10-2
j_call: TRBJ2-7
cdr3_nt: TGCGCCAGCAGTGAAACTAGCGGGCCTGGGGGGGAGCAGTACTTC
cdr3_aa: CASSETSGPGGEQYF

d_call: NA
clone_size: NA
v_call: TRBV28
j_call: TRBJ2-3
cdr3_nt: TGTGCCAGCAGTCTCCCTCGGACAGACACAGATACGCAGTATTTT
cdr3_aa: CASSLPRTDTDTQYF

d_call: NA
clone_size: NA
v_call: TRBV19
j_call: TRBJ1-2
cdr3_nt: TGTGCCAGTACCCCGGGGCAGGGGGGCTACACCTTC
cdr3_aa: CASTPGQGGYTF

d_call: NA
clone_size: NA
v_call: TRBV15
j_call: TRBJ1-5
cdr3_nt: TGTGCCACCAGCAGAGCAGGGAGCAATCAGCCCCAGCATTTT
cdr3_aa: CATSRAGSNQPQHF

d_call: TRBD2
clone_size: NA
v_call: TRBV27
j_call: TRBJ2-3
cdr3_nt: TGTGCCAGCAGTGACCGGACTAGCGGGGACTTCCCAGATACGCAGTATTTT
cdr3_aa: CASSDRTSGDFPDTQYF

d_call: NA
clone_size: once
v_call: TRBV19
j_call: TRBJ2-1
cdr3_nt: TGTGCCAGTAGTATAGATCCCGGGGTTTGGTACAATGAGCAGTTCTTC
cdr3_aa: CASSIDPGVWYNEQFF

d_call: NA
clone_size: NA
v_call: TRBV2
j_call: TRBJ2-3
cdr3_nt: TGTGCCAGCAGTACACTACCAGATACGCAGTATTTT
cdr3_aa: CASSTLPDTQYF

d_call: NA
clone_size: NA
v_call: TRBV5-6
j_call: TRBJ2-7
cdr3_nt: TGTGCCAGCAGCTTGGACAGGGGGGGCTACGAGCAGTACTTC
cdr3_aa: CASSLDRGGYEQYF

d_call: NA
clone_size: NA
v_call: TRBV5-1
j_call: TRBJ2-1
cdr3_nt: TGCGCCAGCAGCTTGGATGTTCCGGAGCCGGCCTCCCGCAATGAGCAGTTCTTC
cdr3_aa: CASSLDVPEPASRNEQFF

d_call: TRBD2
clone_size: NA
v_call: TRBV4-3
j_call: TRBJ2-7
cdr3_nt: TGCGCCAGCAGCATACGACTAGCGGCCTACGAGCAGTACTTC
cdr3_aa: CASSIRLAAYEQYF

d_call: TRBD2
clone_size: NA
v_call: TRBV7-9
j_call: TRBJ2-3
cdr3_nt: TGTGCCAGCAGCTTAGGAAGCGGGAGGGCCCCTAGCACAGATACGCAGTATTTT
cdr3_aa: CASSLGSGRAPSTDTQYF

d_call: NA
clone_size: NA
v_call: TRBV11-2
j_call: TRBJ1-2
cdr3_nt: TGTGCCAGCAGCCAACTGTGGGGCTACACCTTC
cdr3_aa: CASSQLWGYTF

d_call: NA
clone_size: NA
v_call: TRBV4-3
j_call: TRBJ2-6
cdr3_nt: TGCGCCAGCAGCCCAGACCCGACAGCCCCTGGGGCCAACGTCCTGACTTTC
cdr3_aa: CASSPDPTAPGANVLTF

d_call: NA
clone_size: NA
v_call: TRBV4-2
j_call: TRBJ2-3
cdr3_nt: TGTGCCAGCAGCCAAGATCAGGCTAGCGCCAGCACAGATACGCAGTATTTT
cdr3_aa: CASSQDQASASTDTQYF

d_call: NA
clone_size: NA
v_call: TRBV25-1
j_call: TRBJ2-5
cdr3_nt: TGTGCCAGCAGTGAAGGGGGGGCGGGGGAGACCCAGTACTTC
cdr3_aa: CASSEGGAGETQYF

d_call: NA
clone_size: NA
v_call: TRBV28
j_call: TRBJ1-1
cdr3_nt: TGTGCCAGCAGCCACGGGAGGGGTTGGACTGAAGCTTTCTTT
cdr3_aa: CASSHGRGWTEAFF

d_call: TRBD2
clone_size: NA
v_call: TRBV5-6
j_call: TRBJ2-1
cdr3_nt: TGTGCCAGCAGCTTCCGACTAGCGGGGGGATCCTACAATGAGCAGTTCTTC
cdr3_aa: CASSFRLAGGSYNEQFF

d_call: TRBD2
clone_size: NA
v_call: TRBV11-2
j_call: TRBJ2-5
cdr3_nt: TGTGCCAGCAGCTTATTTAGCGGGAGACACCAAGAGACCCAGTACTTC
cdr3_aa: CASSLFSGRHQETQYF

d_call: NA
clone_size: once
v_call: TRBV25-1
j_call: TRBJ1-4
cdr3_nt: TGTGCCAGCAGTGAACACCAACAAGGAGAGGGTGAAAAACTGTTTTTT
cdr3_aa: CASSEHQQGEGEKLFF

d_call: NA
clone_size: NA
v_call: TRBV27
j_call: TRBJ2-1
cdr3_nt: TGTGCCAGCAGTCCGGGGAATGAGCAGTTCTTC
cdr3_aa: CASSPGNEQFF

d_call: TRBD2
clone_size: NA
v_call: TRBV29-1
j_call: TRBJ2-1
cdr3_nt: TGCAGCGTCCCAGAAGATCGGCGGGAGAAAAGCCATGAGCAGTTCTTC
cdr3_aa: CSVPEDRREKSHEQFF

d_call: TRBD1
clone_size: NA
v_call: TRBV25-1
j_call: TRBJ2-7
cdr3_nt: TGTGCCAGCAGTGAATGGGGGGGACAGGGGAGGACCTACGAGCAGTACTTC
cdr3_aa: CASSEWGGQGRTYEQYF

d_call: NA
clone_size: NA
v_call: TRBV27
j_call: TRBJ2-7
cdr3_nt: TGTGCCAGCAGTTTAGGTGGGCAGTGGTTCTACGAGCAGTACTTC
cdr3_aa: CASSLGGQWFYEQYF

d_call: NA
clone_size: NA
v_call: TRBV5-1
j_call: TRBJ2-5
cdr3_nt: TGCGCCAGCAGCCAAGCCGGGACCCAGTACTTC
cdr3_aa: CASSQAGTQYF

d_call: NA
clone_size: NA
v_call: TRBV15
j_call: TRBJ2-1
cdr3_nt: TGTGCCACCAGCAGAGATCCCTTGACTAGTACCTTTAGTAGGGACAATGAGCAGTTCTTC
cdr3_aa: CATSRDPLTSTFSRDNEQFF

d_call: TRBD2
clone_size: NA
v_call: TRBV4-2
j_call: TRBJ2-1
cdr3_nt: TGTGCCAGCAGCCAAGAACTAGCGGGCCAGGGCCCATCCCACAATGAGCAGTTCTTC
cdr3_aa: CASSQELAGQGPSHNEQFF

d_call: NA
clone_size: NA
v_call: TRBV4-1
j_call: TRBJ1-5
cdr3_nt: TGCGCCAGCAGCCAAATGTACAGGGTTACAGATAGCAATCAGCCCCAGCATTTT
cdr3_aa: CASSQMYRVTDSNQPQHF

d_call: TRBD2
clone_size: once
v_call: TRBV4-2
j_call: TRBJ2-3
cdr3_nt: TGTGCCAGCAGCCAAGATCGGGACGGGAGGAACCCAGATACGCAGTATTTT
cdr3_aa: CASSQDRDGRNPDTQYF

d_call: NA
clone_size: NA
v_call: TRBV15
j_call: TRBJ1-1
cdr3_nt: TGTGCCACCAGCTATACAGGAAACACTGAAGCTTTCTTT
cdr3_aa: CATSYTGNTEAFF

d_call: NA
clone_size: once
v_call: TRBV7-2
j_call: TRBJ2-2
cdr3_nt: TGTGCCAGCAGCTTAGGGCAGAAGAACACCGGGGAGCTGTTTTTT
cdr3_aa: CASSLGQKNTGELFF

d_call: NA
clone_size: NA
v_call: TRBV5-6
j_call: TRBJ2-7
cdr3_nt: TGTGCCAGCAGCTTTTGGGAGGGGGACTACGAGCAGTACTTC
cdr3_aa: CASSFWEGDYEQYF

d_call: NA
clone_size: NA
v_call: TRBV4-3
j_call: TRBJ2-1
cdr3_nt: TGCGCCAGCAGCCCCTTGACTAGTTCCCAACCTAGTACCTACAATGAGCAGTTCTTC
cdr3_aa: CASSPLTSSQPSTYNEQFF

d_call: TRBD1
clone_size: NA
v_call: TRBV5-6
j_call: TRBJ1-2
cdr3_nt: TGTGCCAGCAGTTTGCCCCAAAGGACAGGGAGCTATGGCTACACCTTC
cdr3_aa: CASSLPQRTGSYGYTF

d_call: TRBD2
clone_size: once
v_call: TRBV2
j_call: TRBJ2-1
cdr3_nt: TGTGCCAGCAGTGCCGGGACTAGCGGGAGCAGAGACAATGAGCAGTTCTTC
cdr3_aa: CASSAGTSGSRDNEQFF

d_call: NA
clone_size: NA
v_call: TRBV27
j_call: TRBJ2-7
cdr3_nt: TGTGCCAGCAGGAGGACGGGGACCTACGAGCAGTACTTC
cdr3_aa: CASRRTGTYEQYF

d_call: TRBD2
clone_size: NA
v_call: TRBV7-4
j_call: TRBJ2-5
cdr3_nt: TGTGCCAGCAGCGGGCCCGCCCGACTAGCGGGAGGACCGGCGCCAGAGACCCAGTACTTC
cdr3_aa: CASSGPARLAGGPAPETQYF

d_call: TRBD2
clone_size: NA
v_call: TRBV9
j_call: TRBJ2-3
cdr3_nt: TGTGCCAGCAGCGTAGGCGGGAGCGGCACAGATACGCAGTATTTT
cdr3_aa: CASSVGGSGTDTQYF

d_call: TRBD1
clone_size: NA
v_call: TRBV6-6
j_call: TRBJ1-1
cdr3_nt: TGTGCCAGCAGTGGGACAGCGGCTATGAACACTGAAGCTTTCTTT
cdr3_aa: CASSGTAAMNTEAFF